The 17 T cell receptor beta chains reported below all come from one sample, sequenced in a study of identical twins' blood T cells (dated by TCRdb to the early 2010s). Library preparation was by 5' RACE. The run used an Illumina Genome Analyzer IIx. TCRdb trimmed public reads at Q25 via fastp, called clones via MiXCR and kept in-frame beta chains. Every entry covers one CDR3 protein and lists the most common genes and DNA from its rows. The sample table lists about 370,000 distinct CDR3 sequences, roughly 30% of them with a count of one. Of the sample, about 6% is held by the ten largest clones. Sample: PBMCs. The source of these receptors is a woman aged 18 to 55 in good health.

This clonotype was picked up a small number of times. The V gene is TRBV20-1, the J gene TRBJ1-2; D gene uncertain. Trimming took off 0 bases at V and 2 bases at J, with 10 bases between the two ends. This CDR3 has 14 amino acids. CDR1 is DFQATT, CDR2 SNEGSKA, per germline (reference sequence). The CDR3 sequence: CSAREHSLNYGYTF. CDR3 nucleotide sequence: TGCAGTGCTAGAGAACACAGTTTGAACTATGGCTACACCTTC.

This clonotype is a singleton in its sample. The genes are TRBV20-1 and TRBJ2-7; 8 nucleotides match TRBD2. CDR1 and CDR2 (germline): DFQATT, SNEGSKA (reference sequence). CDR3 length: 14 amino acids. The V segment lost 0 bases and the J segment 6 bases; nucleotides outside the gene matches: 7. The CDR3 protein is CSAREAAGEGEQYF. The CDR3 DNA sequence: TGCAGTGCTAGAGAGGCAGCGGGAGAAGGCGAGCAGTACTTC.

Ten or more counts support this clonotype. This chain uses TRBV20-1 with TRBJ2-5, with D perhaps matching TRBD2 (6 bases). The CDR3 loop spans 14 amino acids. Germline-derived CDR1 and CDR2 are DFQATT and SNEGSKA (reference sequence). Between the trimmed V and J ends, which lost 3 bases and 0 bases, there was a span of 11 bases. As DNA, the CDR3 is TGCAGTGCTAGGACTAGAACCCACCAAGAGACCCAGTACTTC. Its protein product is CSARTRTHQETQYF.

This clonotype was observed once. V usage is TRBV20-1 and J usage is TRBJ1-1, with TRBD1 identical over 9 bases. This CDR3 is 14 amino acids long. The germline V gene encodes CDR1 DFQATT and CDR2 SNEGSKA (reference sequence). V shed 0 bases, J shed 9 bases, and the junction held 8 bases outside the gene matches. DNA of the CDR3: TGCAGTGCTAGAGATCTACAGGGGGCGGAAAAAGCTTTCTTT. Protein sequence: CSARDLQGAEKAFF.

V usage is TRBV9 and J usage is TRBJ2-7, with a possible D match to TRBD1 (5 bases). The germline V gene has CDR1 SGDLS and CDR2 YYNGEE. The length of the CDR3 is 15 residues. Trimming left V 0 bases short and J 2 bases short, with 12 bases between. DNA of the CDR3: TGTGCCAGCAGCGTAGGATCCTCAGGGACCTACGAGCAGTACTTC. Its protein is CASSVGSSGTYEQYF.

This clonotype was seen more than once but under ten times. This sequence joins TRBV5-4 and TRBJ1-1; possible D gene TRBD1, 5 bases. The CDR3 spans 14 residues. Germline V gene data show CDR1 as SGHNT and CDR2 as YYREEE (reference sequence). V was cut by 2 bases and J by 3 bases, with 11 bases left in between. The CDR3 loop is CASSLMTADTEAFF. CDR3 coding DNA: TGTGCCAGCAGCTTAATGACAGCCGACACTGAAGCTTTCTTT.

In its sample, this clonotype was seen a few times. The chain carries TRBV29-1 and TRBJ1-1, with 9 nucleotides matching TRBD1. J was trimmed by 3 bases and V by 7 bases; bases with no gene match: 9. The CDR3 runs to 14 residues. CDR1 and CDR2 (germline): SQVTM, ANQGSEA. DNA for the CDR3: TGCAGCGCCGCACTGGGACAGGGCCACACTGAAGCTTTCTTT. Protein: CSAALGQGHTEAFF.

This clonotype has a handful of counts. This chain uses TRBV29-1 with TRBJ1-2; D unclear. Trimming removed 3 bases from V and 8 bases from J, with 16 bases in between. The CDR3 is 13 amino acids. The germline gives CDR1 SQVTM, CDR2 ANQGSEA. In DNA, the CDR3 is TGCAGCGTTGATTACGTCGTTGGCTCCGGCTACACCTTC. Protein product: CSVDYVVGSGYTF.

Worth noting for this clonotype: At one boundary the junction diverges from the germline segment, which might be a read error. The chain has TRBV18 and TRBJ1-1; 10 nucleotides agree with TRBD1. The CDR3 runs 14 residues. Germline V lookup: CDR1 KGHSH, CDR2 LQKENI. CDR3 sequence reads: CPSSLGQGNTEAFF. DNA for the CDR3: TGTCCCAGCTCACTGGGACAGGGGAATACTGAAGCTTTCTTT.

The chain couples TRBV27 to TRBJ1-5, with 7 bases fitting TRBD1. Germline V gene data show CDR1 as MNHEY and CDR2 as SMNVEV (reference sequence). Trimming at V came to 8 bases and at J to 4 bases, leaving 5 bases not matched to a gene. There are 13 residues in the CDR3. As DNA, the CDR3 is TGTGCCAGCGGTCCGACAGGGAATCAGCCCCAGCATTTT. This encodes CASGPTGNQPQHF.

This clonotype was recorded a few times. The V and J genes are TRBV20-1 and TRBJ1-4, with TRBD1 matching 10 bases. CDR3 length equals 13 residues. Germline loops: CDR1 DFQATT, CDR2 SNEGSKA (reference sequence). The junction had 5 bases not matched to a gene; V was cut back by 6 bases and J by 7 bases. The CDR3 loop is CSAAGTGVEKLFF. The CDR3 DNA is TGCAGTGCCGCCGGGACAGGGGTTGAAAAACTGTTTTTT.

The CDR3: CASSPGATNTEAFF. In DNA, the CDR3 is TGTGCCAGCAGTCCCGGGGCCACGAACACTGAAGCTTTCTTT. The chain is built from TRBV7-2 and TRBJ1-1; D may be TRBD1 (5 bases). CDR1 SGHTA and CDR2 FQGNSA come from the germline V gene. Trimming took 6 bases from V and 1 from J, leaving 12 bases between them. This CDR3 comprises 14 residues. The full variable domain, its missing parts supplied by reference TRBV7-2 and TRBJ1-1, is GAGVSQSPSNKVTEKGKDVELRCDPISGHTALYWYRQSLGQGLEFLIYFQGNSAPDKSGLPSDRFSAERTGGSVSTLTIQRTQQEDSAVYLCASSPGATNTEAFFGQGTRLTVV.

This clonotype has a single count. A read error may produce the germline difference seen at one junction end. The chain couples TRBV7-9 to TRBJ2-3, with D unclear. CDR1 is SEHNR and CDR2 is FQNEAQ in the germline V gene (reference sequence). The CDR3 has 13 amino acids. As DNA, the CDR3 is TGTACCAGCAGCTTAAATTCTCCGGGTACGCAGTATTTT. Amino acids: CTSSLNSPGTQYF.

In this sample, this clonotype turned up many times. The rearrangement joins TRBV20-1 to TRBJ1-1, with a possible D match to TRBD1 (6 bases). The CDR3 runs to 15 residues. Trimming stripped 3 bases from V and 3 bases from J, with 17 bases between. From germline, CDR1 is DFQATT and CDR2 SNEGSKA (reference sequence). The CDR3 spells CSARGEEGGDTEAFF. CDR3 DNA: TGCAGTGCTAGGGGGGAAGAGGGGGGGGACACTGAAGCTTTCTTT.

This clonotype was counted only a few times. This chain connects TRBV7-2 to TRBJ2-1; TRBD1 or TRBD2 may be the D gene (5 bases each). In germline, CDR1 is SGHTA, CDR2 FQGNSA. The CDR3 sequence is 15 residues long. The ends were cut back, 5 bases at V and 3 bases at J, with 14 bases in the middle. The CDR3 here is CASSLRGGFYNEQFF. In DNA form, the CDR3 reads TGTGCCAGCAGCCTAAGGGGCGGGTTCTACAATGAGCAGTTCTTC.

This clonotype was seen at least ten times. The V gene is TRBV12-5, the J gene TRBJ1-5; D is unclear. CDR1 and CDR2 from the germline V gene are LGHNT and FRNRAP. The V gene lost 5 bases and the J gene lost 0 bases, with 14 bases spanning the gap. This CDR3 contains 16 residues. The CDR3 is CASGVGGRNSNQPQHF. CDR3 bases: TGTGCTAGTGGTGTAGGTGGGAGAAATAGCAATCAGCCCCAGCATTTT. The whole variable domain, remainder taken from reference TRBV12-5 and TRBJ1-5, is DARVTQTPRHKVTEMGQEVTMRCQPILGHNTVFWYRQTMMQGLELLAYFRNRAPLDDSGMPKDRFSAEMPDATLATLKIQPSEPRDSAVYFCASGVGGRNSNQPQHFGDGTRLSIL.

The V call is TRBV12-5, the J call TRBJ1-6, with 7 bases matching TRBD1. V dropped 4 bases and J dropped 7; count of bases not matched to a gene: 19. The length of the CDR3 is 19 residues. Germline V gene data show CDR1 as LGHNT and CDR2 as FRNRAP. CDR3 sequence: CASGYFSRQGTFGNSPLHF. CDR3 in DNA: TGTGCTAGTGGTTACTTTTCCCGACAGGGCACTTTTGGGAATTCACCCCTCCACTTT.